These T cell receptor beta chains were read from a single sample in a study of blood T cell repertoires in COVID-19. Profiled with immunoSEQ multiplex PCR; TCRdb holds only in-frame clones, not every one. The sample carries about 200,000 clones, around 81% recorded once. The sequenced sample consisted of peripheral blood. These receptors all come from a man in his 60s with COVID-19, enrolled during active disease. Both conserved end residues are part of each CDR3. D genes are given only for firm matches. Only some rows state a clone size, as once, few, many or a class for expanded clones.

V,D,size,J,DNA,CDR3
TRBV6-6,-,-,TRBJ1-1,TGTGCCAGCAGTTACTCTCACAGGTCTAACACTGAAGCTTTCTTT,CASSYSHRSNTEAFF
TRBV12-3/TRBV12-4,-,-,TRBJ1-2,TGTGCCATCACAGCCGGGGGGAACTATGGCTACACCTTC,CAITAGGNYGYTF
TRBV2,TRBD2,-,TRBJ2-5,TGTGCCAGCAGTGAAGCTCCGGGACTAGGCCAAGAGACCCAGTACTTC,CASSEAPGLGQETQYF
TRBV6-2/TRBV6-3,TRBD1,-,TRBJ1-4,TGTGCCAGCAGCCGGGACAGAGAAAAACTGTTTTTT,CASSRDREKLFF
TRBV5-1,TRBD2,few,TRBJ2-1,TGCGCCAGCAGCATACGGACTAGCAGGGACAATGAGCAGTTCTTC,CASSIRTSRDNEQFF
TRBV3-1/TRBV3-2,TRBD2,-,TRBJ2-7,TGTGCCAGCGGACTGGTGACTAGCGGGTTCTACGAGCAGTACTTC,CASGLVTSGFYEQYF
TRBV5-1,TRBD2,-,TRBJ2-1,TGCGCCAGCAGCTTGGCGGTAGCGGGGAACAATGAGCAGTTCTTC,CASSLAVAGNNEQFF
TRBV18,-,once,TRBJ1-1,TGTGCCAGCTCACCAAGCAGTGCGGCTGAAGCTTTCTTT,CASSPSSAAEAFF
TRBV5-1,TRBD1,-,TRBJ2-1,TGCGCCAGCAGCTTGGTAGGGACAGGGGGCGATGAGCAGTTCTTC,CASSLVGTGGDEQFF
TRBV11-2,-,-,TRBJ1-5,TGTGCCAGCAGCTTAGACAGAAATCAGCCCCAGCATTTT,CASSLDRNQPQHF
TRBV7-8,-,-,TRBJ1-2,TGTGCCAGCAGCTCCAGCGATAACTATGGCTACACCTTC,CASSSSDNYGYTF
TRBV2,TRBD1,-,TRBJ2-3,TGTGCCAGCAGTCAAACGACAGGGATGACGCAGTATTTT,CASSQTTGMTQYF
TRBV12-3/TRBV12-4,-,-,TRBJ2-2,TGTGCCAGTCAGGGAGGTGTCGGGGAGCTGTTTTTT,CASQGGVGELFF
TRBV5-3,TRBD2,-,TRBJ2-5,TGTGCCCCACGTGGGGCCAGCGGGAGGGCAAACCAGTACTTC,CAPRGASGRANQYF
TRBV28,-,-,TRBJ1-4,TGTGCCAGCAGGTCTGCCCGGACGCAGGGCAGTAGGAAACTGTTTTTT,CASRSARTQGSRKLFF
TRBV5-1,-,-,TRBJ2-7,TGCGCCAGCAGCCCTGGGGGGGCGACCTACGAGCAGTACTTC,CASSPGGATYEQYF
TRBV4-3,TRBD2,-,TRBJ2-7,TGCGCCAGCAGCCAGAGAGCTGGGAGGGACGAGCAGTACTTC,CASSQRAGRDEQYF
TRBV3-1/TRBV3-2,-,-,TRBJ1-1,TGTGCCAGCAGCCAAGGCTCGGGGGCTTTCTTT,CASSQGSGAFF
TRBV27,-,-,TRBJ1-1,TGTGCCAGCAGATTCCTGTACGACCCCAGGACTGAAGCTTTCTTT,CASRFLYDPRTEAFF
TRBV4-3,-,-,TRBJ1-1,TGCGCCAGCAGCCAAGAAGTGGGGGGGGCCAGGTATGGGGCTGAAGCTTTCTTT,CASSQEVGGARYGAEAFF
TRBV7-5,-,-,TRBJ2-1,TGTGTCAGAACTACAAGCGGTACGAGCTCCTACAATGAGCAGTTCTTC,CVRTTSGTSSYNEQFF
TRBV4-2,-,-,TRBJ2-3,TGTGCCAGCAGCCAAGATCTGGGCTTCGAGGGTACGCAGTATTTT,CASSQDLGFEGTQYF
TRBV30,TRBD2,-,TRBJ2-3,TGTGCCTGGTCAGCGGGAGGGGGCACAGATACGCAGTATTTT,CAWSAGGGTDTQYF
TRBV4-3,-,-,TRBJ2-6,TGCGCCAGCAGCCCAGGTCGCTCTGGGGCCAACGTCCTGACTTTC,CASSPGRSGANVLTF